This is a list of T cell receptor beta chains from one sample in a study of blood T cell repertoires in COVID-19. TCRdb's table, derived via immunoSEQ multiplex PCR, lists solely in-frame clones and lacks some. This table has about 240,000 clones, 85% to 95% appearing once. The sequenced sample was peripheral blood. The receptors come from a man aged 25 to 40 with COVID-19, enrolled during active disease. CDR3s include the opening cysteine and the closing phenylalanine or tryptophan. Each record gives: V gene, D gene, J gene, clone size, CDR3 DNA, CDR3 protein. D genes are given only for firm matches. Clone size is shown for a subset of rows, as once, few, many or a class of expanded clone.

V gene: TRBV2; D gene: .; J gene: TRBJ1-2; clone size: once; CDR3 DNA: TGTGCCAGCGGGGGGTCGAGCTATGGCTACACCTTC; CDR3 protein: CASGGSSYGYTF
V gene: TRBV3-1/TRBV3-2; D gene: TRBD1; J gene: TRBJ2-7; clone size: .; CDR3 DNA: TGTGCCAGCAGCCGTGGACAGGACCTCGAGCAGTACTTC; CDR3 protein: CASSRGQDLEQYF
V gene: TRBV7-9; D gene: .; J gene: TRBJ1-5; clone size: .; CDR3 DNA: TGTGCCAGCAGCTTCGGGAATCAGCCCCAGCATTTT; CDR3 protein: CASSFGNQPQHF
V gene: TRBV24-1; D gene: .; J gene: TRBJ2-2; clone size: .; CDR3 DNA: TGTGCCACCAGTGCCAGCACCGGGGAGCTGTTTTTT; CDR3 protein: CATSASTGELFF
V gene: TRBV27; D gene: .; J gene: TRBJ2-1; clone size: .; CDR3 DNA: TGTGCCAGCAGTTCGCTAGCGATGTCCTACAATGAGCAGTTCTTC; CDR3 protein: CASSSLAMSYNEQFF
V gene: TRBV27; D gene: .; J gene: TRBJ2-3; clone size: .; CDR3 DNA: TGTGCCAGCAGTTTACCCCGGGGAATCGGTACAGATACGCAGTATTTT; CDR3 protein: CASSLPRGIGTDTQYF
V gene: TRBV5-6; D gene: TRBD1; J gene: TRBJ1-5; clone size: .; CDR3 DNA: TGTGCCAGCAGCAAGACACAGGGGGCTGTGGGTCAGCCCCAGCATTTT; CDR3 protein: CASSKTQGAVGQPQHF
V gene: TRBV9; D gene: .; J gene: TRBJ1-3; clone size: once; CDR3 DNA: TGTGCCAGCAGCCCACCCCCGAGCAGGGTAGTGGGAAACACCATATATTTT; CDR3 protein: CASSPPPSRVVGNTIYF
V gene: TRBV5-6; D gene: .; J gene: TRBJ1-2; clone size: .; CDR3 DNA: TGTGCCAGCAGCTTGGTGTCCAAAAGGGAGTCGTGGGGCTACACCTTC; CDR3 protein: CASSLVSKRESWGYTF
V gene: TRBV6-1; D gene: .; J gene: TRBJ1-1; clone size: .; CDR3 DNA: TGTGCCAGCAGTGAGAACGGACTCATAGAAGCTTTCTTT; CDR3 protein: CASSENGLIEAFF
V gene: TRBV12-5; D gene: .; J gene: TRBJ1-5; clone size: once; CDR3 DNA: TGTGCTAGTGGTTTGCAACTTGAGCAGCCCCAGCATTTT; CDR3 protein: CASGLQLEQPQHF
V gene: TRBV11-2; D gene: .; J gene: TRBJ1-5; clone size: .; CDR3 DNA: TGTGCCAGCAGCCCTCAGGGGCGTCAGCCCCAGCATTTT; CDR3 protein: CASSPQGRQPQHF
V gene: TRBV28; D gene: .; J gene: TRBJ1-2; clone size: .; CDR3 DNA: TGTGCCAGCAGTTTAATGGTTGGGGGGAGCTATGGCTACACCTTC; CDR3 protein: CASSLMVGGSYGYTF
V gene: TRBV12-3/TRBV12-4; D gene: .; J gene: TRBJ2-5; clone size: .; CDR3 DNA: TGTGCCAGCAGAGGCGGTGACAGCGCTGCCCAGTACTTC; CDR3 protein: CASRGGDSAAQYF
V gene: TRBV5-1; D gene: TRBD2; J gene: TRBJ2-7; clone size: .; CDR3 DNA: TGCGCCAGCAGGAGGGGCGGGGGTCACTACGAGCAGTACTTC; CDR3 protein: CASRRGGGHYEQYF
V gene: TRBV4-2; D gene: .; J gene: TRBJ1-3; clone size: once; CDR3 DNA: TGTGCCAGCAGCCCCGGCTCTGGAAACACCATATATTTT; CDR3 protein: CASSPGSGNTIYF
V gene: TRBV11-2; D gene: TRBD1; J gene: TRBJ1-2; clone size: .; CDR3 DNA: TGTGCCAGCAGCCTAGGACAGGCCCTCACCTTC; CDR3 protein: CASSLGQALTF
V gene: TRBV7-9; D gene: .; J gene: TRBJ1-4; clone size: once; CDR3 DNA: TGTGCCAGCAGCCTCTTTGTAAGGGGTGAAAAACTGTTTTTT; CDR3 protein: CASSLFVRGEKLFF
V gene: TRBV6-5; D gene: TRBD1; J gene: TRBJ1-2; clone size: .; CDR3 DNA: TGTGCCAGCAGTCCCCGACAGGGGAGCTATGGCTACACCTTC; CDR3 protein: CASSPRQGSYGYTF
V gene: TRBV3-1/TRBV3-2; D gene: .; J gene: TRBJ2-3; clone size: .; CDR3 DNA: TGTGCCAGCAGCCCTTCCGGGACAGATACGCAGTATTTT; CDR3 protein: CASSPSGTDTQYF
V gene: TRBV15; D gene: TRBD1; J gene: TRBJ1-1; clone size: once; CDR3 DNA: TGTGCCACCAGCAGGGGACAGGTAAACACTGAAGCTTTCTTT; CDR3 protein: CATSRGQVNTEAFF
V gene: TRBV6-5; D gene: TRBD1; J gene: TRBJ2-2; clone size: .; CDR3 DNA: TGTGCCAGCAGGGGGACAGGGAGAGGCACCGGGGAGCTGTTTTTT; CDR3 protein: CASRGTGRGTGELFF
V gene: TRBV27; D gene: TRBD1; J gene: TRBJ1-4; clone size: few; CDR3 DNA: TGTGCCAGCAGTTTGGAACCGACAGGGGTAACTAATGAAAAACTGTTTTTT; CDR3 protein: CASSLEPTGVTNEKLFF
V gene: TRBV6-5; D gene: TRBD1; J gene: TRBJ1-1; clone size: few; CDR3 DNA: TGTGCCAGCAAGGACAGGGGCGGGTCCCTACAAGCTTTCTTT; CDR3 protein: CASKDRGGSLQAFF
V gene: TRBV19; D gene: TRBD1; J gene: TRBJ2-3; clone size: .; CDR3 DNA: TGTGCCAGTAAGGGCAGGGGGACGGAAACAGATACGCAGTATTTT; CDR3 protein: CASKGRGTETDTQYF
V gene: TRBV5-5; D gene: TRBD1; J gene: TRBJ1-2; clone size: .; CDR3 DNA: TGTGCCAGCAGCTCAAACAGGGGCCGAAACTATGGCTACACCTTC; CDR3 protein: CASSSNRGRNYGYTF
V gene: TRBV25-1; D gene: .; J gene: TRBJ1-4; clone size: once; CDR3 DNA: TGTGCCAGCAGTGACGTGACAGATGCAACTAATGAAAAACTGTTTTTT; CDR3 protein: CASSDVTDATNEKLFF
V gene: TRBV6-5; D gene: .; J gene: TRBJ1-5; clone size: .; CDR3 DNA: TGTGCCAGCAGTCTCAGGGATGGCAATCAGCCCCAGCATTTT; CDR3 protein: CASSLRDGNQPQHF
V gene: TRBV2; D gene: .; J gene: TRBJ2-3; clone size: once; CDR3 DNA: TGTGCCAGCAGTGAAGGTCGGCGGTTGAGCACAGATACGCAGTATTTT; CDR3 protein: CASSEGRRLSTDTQYF
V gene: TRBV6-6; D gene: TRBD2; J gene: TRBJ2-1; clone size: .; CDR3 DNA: TGTGCCAGCAATGGCGGGGGGGGGCGGTATGAGCAGTTCTTC; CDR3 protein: CASNGGGGRYEQFF
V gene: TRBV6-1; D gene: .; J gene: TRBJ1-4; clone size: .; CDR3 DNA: TGTGCCAGCAGTGAAGTAGCCGTAACTAATGAAAAACTGTTTTTT; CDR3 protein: CASSEVAVTNEKLFF
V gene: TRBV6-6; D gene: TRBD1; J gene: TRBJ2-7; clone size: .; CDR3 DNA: TGTGCCAGCAGTCAAGGGACAGGGTACTACGAGCAGTACTTC; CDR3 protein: CASSQGTGYYEQYF
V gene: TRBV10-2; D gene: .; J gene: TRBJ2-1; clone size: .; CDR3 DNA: TGCGCCAGCAGTGCTAGCGTTGCCTACAATGAGCAGTTCTTC; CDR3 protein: CASSASVAYNEQFF
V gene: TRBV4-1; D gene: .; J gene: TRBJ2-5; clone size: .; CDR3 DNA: TGCGCCAGCAGCCAACCCCGGACTCACCAAGAGACCCAGTACTTC; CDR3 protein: CASSQPRTHQETQYF
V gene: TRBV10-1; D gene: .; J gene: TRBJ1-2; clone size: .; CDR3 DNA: TGCGCCAGCAATTACAGCTATGGCTACACCTTC; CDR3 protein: CASNYSYGYTF